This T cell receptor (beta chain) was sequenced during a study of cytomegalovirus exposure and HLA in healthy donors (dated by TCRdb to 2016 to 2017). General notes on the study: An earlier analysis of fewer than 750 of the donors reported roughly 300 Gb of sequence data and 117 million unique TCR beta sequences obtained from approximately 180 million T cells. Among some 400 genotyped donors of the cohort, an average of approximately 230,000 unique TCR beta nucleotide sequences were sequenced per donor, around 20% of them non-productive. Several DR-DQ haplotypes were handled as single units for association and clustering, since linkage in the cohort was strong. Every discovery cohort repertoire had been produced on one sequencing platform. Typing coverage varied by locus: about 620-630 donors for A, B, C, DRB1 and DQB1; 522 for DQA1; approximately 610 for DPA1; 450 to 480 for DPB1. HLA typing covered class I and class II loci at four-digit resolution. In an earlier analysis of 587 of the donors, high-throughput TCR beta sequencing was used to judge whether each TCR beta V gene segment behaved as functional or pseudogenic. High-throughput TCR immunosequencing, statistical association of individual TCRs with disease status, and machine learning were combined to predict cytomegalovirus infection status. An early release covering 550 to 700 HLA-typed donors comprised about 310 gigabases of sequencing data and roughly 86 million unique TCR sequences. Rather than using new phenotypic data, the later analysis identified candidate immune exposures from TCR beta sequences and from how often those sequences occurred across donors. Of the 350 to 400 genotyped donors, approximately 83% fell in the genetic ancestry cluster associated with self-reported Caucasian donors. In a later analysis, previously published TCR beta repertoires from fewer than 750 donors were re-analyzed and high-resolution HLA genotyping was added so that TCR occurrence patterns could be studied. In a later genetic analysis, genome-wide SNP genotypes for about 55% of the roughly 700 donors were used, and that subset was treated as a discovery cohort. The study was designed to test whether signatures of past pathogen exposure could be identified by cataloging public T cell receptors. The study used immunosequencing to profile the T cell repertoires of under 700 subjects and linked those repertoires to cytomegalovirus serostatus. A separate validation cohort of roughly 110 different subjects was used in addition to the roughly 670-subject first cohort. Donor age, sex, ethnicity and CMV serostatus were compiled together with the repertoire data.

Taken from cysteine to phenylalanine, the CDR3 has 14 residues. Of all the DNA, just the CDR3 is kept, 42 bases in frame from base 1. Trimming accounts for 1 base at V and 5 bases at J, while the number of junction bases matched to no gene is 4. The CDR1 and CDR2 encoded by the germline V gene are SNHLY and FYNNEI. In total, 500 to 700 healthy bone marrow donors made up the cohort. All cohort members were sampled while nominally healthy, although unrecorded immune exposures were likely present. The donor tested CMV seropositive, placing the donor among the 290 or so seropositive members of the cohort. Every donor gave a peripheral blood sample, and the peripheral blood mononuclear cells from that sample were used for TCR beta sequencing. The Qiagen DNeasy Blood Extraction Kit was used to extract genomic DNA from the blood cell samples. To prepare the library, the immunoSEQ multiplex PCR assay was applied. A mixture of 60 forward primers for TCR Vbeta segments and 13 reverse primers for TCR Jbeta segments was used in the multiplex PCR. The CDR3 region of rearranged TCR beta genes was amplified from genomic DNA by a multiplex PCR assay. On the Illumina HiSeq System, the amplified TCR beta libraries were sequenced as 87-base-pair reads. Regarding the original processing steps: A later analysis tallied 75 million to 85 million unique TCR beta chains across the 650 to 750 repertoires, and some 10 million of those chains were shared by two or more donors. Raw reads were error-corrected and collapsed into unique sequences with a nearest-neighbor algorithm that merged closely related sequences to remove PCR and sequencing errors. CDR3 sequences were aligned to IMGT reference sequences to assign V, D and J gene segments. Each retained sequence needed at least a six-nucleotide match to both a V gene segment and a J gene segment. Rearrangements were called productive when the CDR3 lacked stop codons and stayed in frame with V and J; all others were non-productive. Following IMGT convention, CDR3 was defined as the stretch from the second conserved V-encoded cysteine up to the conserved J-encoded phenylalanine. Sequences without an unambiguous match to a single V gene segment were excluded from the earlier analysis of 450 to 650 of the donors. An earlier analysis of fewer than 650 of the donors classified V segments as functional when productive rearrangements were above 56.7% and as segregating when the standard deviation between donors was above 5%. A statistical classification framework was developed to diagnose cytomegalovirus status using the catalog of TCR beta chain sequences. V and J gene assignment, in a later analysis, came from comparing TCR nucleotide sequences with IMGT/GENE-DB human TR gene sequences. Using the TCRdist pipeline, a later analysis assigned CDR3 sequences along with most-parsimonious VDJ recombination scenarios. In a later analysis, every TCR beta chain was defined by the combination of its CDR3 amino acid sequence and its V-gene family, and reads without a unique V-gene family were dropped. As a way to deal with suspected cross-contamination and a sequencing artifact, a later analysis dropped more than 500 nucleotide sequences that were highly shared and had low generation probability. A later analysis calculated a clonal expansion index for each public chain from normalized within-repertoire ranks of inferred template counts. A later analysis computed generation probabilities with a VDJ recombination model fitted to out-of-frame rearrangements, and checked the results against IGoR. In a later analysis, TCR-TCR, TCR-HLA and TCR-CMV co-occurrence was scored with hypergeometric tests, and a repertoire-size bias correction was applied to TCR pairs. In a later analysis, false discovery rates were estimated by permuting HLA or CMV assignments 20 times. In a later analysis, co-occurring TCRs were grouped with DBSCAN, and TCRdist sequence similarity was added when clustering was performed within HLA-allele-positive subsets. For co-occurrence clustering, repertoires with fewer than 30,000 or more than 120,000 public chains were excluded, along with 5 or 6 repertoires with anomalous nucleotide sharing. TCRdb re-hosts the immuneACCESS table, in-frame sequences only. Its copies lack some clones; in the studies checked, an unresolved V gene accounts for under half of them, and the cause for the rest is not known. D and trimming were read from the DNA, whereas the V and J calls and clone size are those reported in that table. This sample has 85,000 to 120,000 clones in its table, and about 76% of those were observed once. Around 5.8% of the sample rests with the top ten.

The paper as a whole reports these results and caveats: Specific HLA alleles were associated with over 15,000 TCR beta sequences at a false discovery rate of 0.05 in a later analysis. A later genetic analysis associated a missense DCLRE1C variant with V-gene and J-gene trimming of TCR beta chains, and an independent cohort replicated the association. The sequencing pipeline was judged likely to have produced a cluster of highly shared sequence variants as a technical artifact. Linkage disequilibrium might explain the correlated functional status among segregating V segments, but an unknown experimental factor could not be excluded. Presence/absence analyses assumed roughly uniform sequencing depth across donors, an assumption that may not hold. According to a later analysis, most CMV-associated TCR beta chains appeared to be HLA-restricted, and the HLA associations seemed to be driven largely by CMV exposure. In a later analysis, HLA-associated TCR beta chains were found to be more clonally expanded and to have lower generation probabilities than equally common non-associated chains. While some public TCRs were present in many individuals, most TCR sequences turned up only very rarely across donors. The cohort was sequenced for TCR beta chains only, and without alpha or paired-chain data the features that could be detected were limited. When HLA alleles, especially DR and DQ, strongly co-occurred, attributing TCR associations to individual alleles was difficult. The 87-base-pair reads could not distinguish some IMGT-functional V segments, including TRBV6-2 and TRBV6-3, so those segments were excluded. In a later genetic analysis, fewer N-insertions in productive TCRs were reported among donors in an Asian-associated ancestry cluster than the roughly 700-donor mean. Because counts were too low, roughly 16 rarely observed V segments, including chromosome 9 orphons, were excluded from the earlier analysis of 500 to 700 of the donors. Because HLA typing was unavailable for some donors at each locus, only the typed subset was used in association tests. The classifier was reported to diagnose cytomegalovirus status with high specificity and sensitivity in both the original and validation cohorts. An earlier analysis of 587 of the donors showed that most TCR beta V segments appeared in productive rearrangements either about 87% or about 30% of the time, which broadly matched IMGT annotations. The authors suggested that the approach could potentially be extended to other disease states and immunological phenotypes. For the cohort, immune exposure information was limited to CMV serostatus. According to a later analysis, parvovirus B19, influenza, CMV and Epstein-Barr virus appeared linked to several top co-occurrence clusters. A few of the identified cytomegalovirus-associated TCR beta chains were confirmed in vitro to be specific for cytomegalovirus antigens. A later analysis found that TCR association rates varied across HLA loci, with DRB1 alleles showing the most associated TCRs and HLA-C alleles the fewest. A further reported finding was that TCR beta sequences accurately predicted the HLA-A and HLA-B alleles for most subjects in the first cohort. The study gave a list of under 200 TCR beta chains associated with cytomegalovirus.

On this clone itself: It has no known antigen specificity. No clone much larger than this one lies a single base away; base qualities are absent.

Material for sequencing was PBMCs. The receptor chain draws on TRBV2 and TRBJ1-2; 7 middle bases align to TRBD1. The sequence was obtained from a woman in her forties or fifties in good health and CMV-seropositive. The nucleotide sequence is TGTGCCAGCAGTGAAGAGGGGGCACGGTATGGCTACACCTTC. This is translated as CASSEEGARYGYTF.